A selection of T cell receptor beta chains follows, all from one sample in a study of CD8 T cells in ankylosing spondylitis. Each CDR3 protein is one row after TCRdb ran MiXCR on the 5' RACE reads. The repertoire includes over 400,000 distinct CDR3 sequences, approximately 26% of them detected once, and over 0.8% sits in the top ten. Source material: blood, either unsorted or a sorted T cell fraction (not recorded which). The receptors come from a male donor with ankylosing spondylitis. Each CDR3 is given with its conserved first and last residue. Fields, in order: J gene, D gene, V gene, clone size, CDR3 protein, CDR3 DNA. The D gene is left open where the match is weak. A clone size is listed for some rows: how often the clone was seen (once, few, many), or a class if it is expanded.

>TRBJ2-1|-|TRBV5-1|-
CASSLGSDNEQFF
TGCGCCAGCAGCTTGGGGTCGGACAATGAGCAGTTCTTC
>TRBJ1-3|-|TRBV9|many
CASSITGASSGNTIYF
TGTGCCAGCAGCATTACGGGCGCGAGCTCTGGAAACACCATATATTTT
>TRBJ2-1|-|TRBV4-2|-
CASSQDRERAQYNEQFF
TGTGCCAGCAGCCAAGATCGGGAGCGGGCGCAATACAATGAGCAGTTCTTC
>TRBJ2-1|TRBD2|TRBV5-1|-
CASSSGTLSYNEQFF
TGCGCCAGCAGCAGCGGGACGCTGTCCTACAATGAGCAGTTCTTC
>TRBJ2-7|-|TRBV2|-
CASSDQGLYEQYF
TGTGCCAGCAGTGACCAGGGTCTCTACGAGCAGTACTTC
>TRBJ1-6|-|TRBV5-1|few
CASSLGTNSPLHF
TGCGCCAGCAGCTTGGGCACAAATTCACCCCTCCACTTT
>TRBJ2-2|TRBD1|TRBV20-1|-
CSASPVRTGAGELFF
TGCAGTGCTTCCCCTGTGAGGACAGGGGCCGGGGAGCTGTTTTTT
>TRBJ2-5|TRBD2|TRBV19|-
CASSSRLAGDQETQYF
TGTGCCAGTAGTAGCAGACTAGCGGGAGACCAAGAGACCCAGTACTTC
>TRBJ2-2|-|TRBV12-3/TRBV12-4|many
CASSISTGELFF
TGTGCCAGCAGCATCAGCACCGGGGAGCTGTTTTTT
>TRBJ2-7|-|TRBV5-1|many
CASRMSYEQYF
TGCGCCAGCAGGATGTCCTACGAGCAGTACTTC
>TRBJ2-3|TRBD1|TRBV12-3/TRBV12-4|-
CASSSGTGHTDTQYF
TGTGCCAGCAGTTCGGGGACAGGGCACACAGATACGCAGTATTTT
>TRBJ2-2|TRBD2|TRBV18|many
CASSPGTSGNTGELFF
TGTGCCAGCAGCCCTGGGACTAGCGGGAACACCGGGGAGCTGTTTTTT
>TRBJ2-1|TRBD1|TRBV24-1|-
CATSDLGTGGSYNEQFF
TGTGCCACCAGTGACCTCGGGACAGGGGGTTCCTACAATGAGCAGTTCTTC
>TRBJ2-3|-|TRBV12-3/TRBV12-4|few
CASSLRRADTQYF
TGTGCCAGCAGTTTACGGAGGGCAGATACGCAGTATTTT
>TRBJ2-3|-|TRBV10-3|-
CAISSGQDGTDTQYF
TGTGCCATCTCCTCCGGCCAGGACGGCACAGATACGCAGTATTTT
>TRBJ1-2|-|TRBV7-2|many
CASSLTGIDGYTF
TGTGCCAGCAGCTTAACAGGGATCGATGGCTACACCTTC
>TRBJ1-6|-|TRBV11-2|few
CASRTGGTYNSPLHF
TGTGCCAGCAGGACGGGGGGTACCTATAATTCACCCCTCCACTTT
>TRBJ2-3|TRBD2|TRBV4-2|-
CASSPGGAGTDTQYF
TGTGCCAGCAGCCCCGGGGGGGCCGGGACAGATACGCAGTATTTT
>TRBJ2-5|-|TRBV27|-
CASSLSISQQETQYF
TGTGCCAGCAGTTTATCGATCTCGCAGCAAGAGACCCAGTACTTC
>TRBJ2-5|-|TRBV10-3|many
CAISEGNGGQETQYF
TGTGCCATCAGTGAGGGAAATGGGGGACAAGAGACCCAGTACTTC
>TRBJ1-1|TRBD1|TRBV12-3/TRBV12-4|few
CASSTGEFLAFF
TGTGCCAGCAGTACAGGGGAGTTTTTGGCTTTCTTT
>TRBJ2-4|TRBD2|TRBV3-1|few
CASSLGLSGSGNIQYF
TGTGCCAGCAGCCTCGGTCTGAGCGGGAGTGGAAACATTCAGTACTTC
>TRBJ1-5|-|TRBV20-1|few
CSASRDIDQPQHF
TGCAGTGCTAGCCGGGACATTGATCAGCCCCAGCATTTT
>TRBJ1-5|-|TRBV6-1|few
CASSDQRGGNQPQHF
TGTGCCAGCAGTGACCAAAGGGGGGGCAATCAGCCCCAGCATTTT
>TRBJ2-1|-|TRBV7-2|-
CASSLNADLAYNEQFF
TGTGCCAGCAGCTTAAATGCGGACTTAGCATACAATGAGCAGTTCTTC
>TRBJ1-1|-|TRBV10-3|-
CAISESNRANTEAFF
TGTGCCATCAGTGAGTCGAACAGGGCAAACACTGAAGCTTTCTTT
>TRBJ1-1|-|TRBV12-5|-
CASGIRDTPIFF
TGTGCTAGTGGAATTCGGGACACACCAATCTTCTTT
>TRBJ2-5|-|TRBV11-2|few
CASSLVGAGRETQYF
TGTGCCAGCAGCTTAGTGGGGGCGGGTAGAGAGACCCAGTACTTC
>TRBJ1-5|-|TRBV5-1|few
CASSFRSRARDQPQHF
TGCGCCAGCAGCTTCAGGAGCCGGGCCAGGGATCAGCCCCAGCATTTT
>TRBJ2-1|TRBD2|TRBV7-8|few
CASSSKAGGQGYNEQFF
TGTGCCAGCAGCTCAAAAGCGGGAGGGCAGGGATACAATGAGCAGTTCTTC